This passage covers 8 T cell receptor beta chains from one sample sequenced in a study of blood T cell repertoires in COVID-19. The assay was immunoSEQ multiplex PCR, and TCRdb's table has in-frame clones only and misses some. In the table there are more than 85,000 clones, around 73% of which are singletons. Sequencing was done on a sample of peripheral blood. The origin of the receptors is a man aged 55 to 70 with active or convalescent COVID-19.

V usage is TRBV10-3 and J usage is TRBJ2-3; tentative D call: TRBD2 (5 bases). V was pared by 6 bases and J by 0 bases, with 7 bases between. Germline V gene data show CDR1 as ENHRY and CDR2 as SYGVKD. The CDR3 contains 13 residues. The CDR3 DNA follows: TGTGCCATCAGGGGCGGGAGCACAGATACGCAGTATTTT. It specifies CAIRGGSTDTQYF.

This clone was seen many times. The chain combines TRBV27 with TRBJ2-7; D is ambiguous. The CDR3 has 17 residues. Germline lookup yields CDR1 MNHEY and CDR2 SMNVEV (reference sequence). The V end lost 4 bases, the J end lost 3 bases, and 22 bases lay between the germline ends. CDR3 coding DNA: TGTGCCAGCAGTTCTACCCACCTCGGTAGTCACCTCTACGAGCAGTACTTC. Protein product: CASSSTHLGSHLYEQYF.

In its sample, this clone was seen a few times. This chain connects TRBV4-3 to TRBJ2-2, with 12 bases identical to TRBD2. The CDR3 loop spans 16 amino acids. Germline trimming cut 1 base from V and 6 bases from J; bases unmatched to any gene: 3. CDR1 is LGHNA, CDR2 YSLEER, per germline. The CDR3 coding sequence is TGCGCCAGCAGCCAAGGACTAGCGGGAGTGGCCGGGGAGCTGTTTTTT. Protein: CASSQGLAGVAGELFF.

The chain employs TRBV7-9 and TRBJ2-3; D possibly corresponds to TRBD1 (5 bases). V was shortened by 5 bases and J by 0 bases, with 12 bases between the two germline ends. This CDR3 is 15 amino acids long. Germline assignment: CDR1 SEHNR and CDR2 FQNEAQ (reference sequence). CDR3 coding DNA: TGTGCCAGCAGCCCCAGGGTGGGGAGCACAGATACGCAGTATTTT. Its translation is CASSPRVGSTDTQYF.

This sequence joins TRBV6-5 and TRBJ1-1, with D unresolved. Trimming stripped 4 bases from V and 4 bases from J, with 7 bases between. The CDR3 loop spans 12 amino acids. Germline CDR1 MNHEY, CDR2 SVGAGI. For the CDR3, the DNA is TGTGCCAGCAGTTTCCCTATCACTGAAGCTTTCTTT. Translated: CASSFPITEAFF.

This sequence joins TRBV9 and TRBJ2-5, with 12 positions matching TRBD1. J was trimmed by 5 bases and V by 4 bases; bases with no gene match: 12. Per the germline V gene, CDR1 is SGDLS and CDR2 is YYNGEE. The CDR3 totals 17 residues. The CDR3 loop reads CASSRLGGQGASETQYF. CDR3 coding DNA: TGTGCCAGCAGCAGGTTGGGGGGACAGGGGGCATCGGAGACCCAGTACTTC.

V gene TRBV9 combines with J gene TRBJ2-3, with TRBD2 matching over 9 bases. The V gene end was trimmed by 4 bases and the J gene end by 0 bases; junction bases not matched to a gene: 6. This CDR3 has 16 amino acids. Germline-derived CDR1 and CDR2 are SGDLS and YYNGEE. CDR3 protein: CASSPRLAESTDTQYF. CDR3 bases: TGTGCCAGCAGCCCCCGACTAGCGGAGAGCACAGATACGCAGTATTTT.

This rearrangement joins TRBV5-1 to TRBJ1-1; D gene uncertain. Germline V lookup: CDR1 SGHRS, CDR2 YFSETQ. This CDR3 contains 12 residues. V was pared by 4 bases and J by 5 bases, with 9 bases between. The CDR3 bases are TGCGCCAGCAGCCTAGAATGGACTGAAGCTTTCTTT. Protein sequence: CASSLEWTEAFF.